This is a list of T cell receptor beta chains from one sample in a study of T-cell memory formation after mild COVID-19. TCRdb fed the 5' RACE reads into MiXCR, producing one record per CDR3 protein. The sample lists some 440,000 distinct CDR3 sequences; 20% to 25% were seen once. Sequenced sample: PBMCs or a T cell subset sorted from them (not recorded which). These receptors came from an adult woman who had mild COVID-19 (a few samples of this study predate the infection). Cell type and time point are not known. Each CDR3 is given with its conserved first and last residue. Fields, in order: D gene, CDR3 length, V gene, clone size, J gene, CDR3 DNA, CDR3 protein. D genes are given only for firm matches. Only part of the rows carry a size: once, few, many, or a class if the clone is expanded.

D: -; length: 14; V: TRBV20-1; size: -; J: TRBJ1-6; DNA: TGCAGTGCCCCCGGGCGGGGCTACTATTCACCCCTCCACTTT; CDR3: CSAPGRGYYSPLHF
D: TRBD2; length: 16; V: TRBV20-1; size: -; J: TRBJ2-3; DNA: TGCAGTGCTAGAGAGTATACTAGCGGGAGCCCAGATACGCAGTATTTT; CDR3: CSAREYTSGSPDTQYF
D: -; length: 15; V: TRBV12-3/TRBV12-4; size: -; J: TRBJ2-2; DNA: TGTGCCAGCTCCCGTTCCGGGGCTCGCACCGGGGAGCTGTTTTTT; CDR3: CASSRSGARTGELFF
D: -; length: 14; V: TRBV7-9; size: -; J: TRBJ2-4; DNA: TGTGCCAGCAGCTTGGTCCCGACCGCAAACATTCAGTACTTC; CDR3: CASSLVPTANIQYF
D: -; length: 15; V: TRBV21-1; size: few; J: TRBJ2-1; DNA: TGTGCCAGCAGCAAAGGGGACTACTCCTACAATGAGCAGTTCTTC; CDR3: CASSKGDYSYNEQFF
D: -; length: 13; V: TRBV6-5; size: few; J: TRBJ1-2; DNA: TGTGCCAGCAGCCCTCTCGCGGGCCATGGCTACACCTTC; CDR3: CASSPLAGHGYTF
D: TRBD1; length: 15; V: TRBV5-4; size: -; J: TRBJ1-2; DNA: TGTGCCGCTCTAAAAACCGGGACAGATATGCGCGGCTACACCTTC; CDR3: CAALKTGTDMRGYTF
D: -; length: 15; V: TRBV11-2; size: -; J: TRBJ2-7; DNA: TGTGCCAGCAGTCCGCGCTACCCGGGGGAGGACGAGCAGTACTTC; CDR3: CASSPRYPGEDEQYF
D: TRBD1; length: 14; V: TRBV9; size: few; J: TRBJ1-1; DNA: TGTGCCAGCAGCGTAGTAGGCCAGGGGGGTGAAGCTTTCTTT; CDR3: CASSVVGQGGEAFF
D: -; length: 20; V: TRBV3-1; size: many; J: TRBJ2-5; DNA: TGTGCCAGCAGTCATGGGAATAGCAGGGCGAGAGGAGGTCCCCACGGGACCCAGTACTTC; CDR3: CASSHGNSRARGGPHGTQYF
D: TRBD1; length: 15; V: TRBV6-5; size: -; J: TRBJ1-6; DNA: TGTGCCAGCAGTTACGGGGGACAGGGGGGTTCACCCCTCCACTTT; CDR3: CASSYGGQGGSPLHF
D: -; length: 15; V: TRBV6-2/TRBV6-3; size: few; J: TRBJ1-6; DNA: TGTGCCAGCATGGGGACAAACTCCTATAATTCACCCCTCCACTTT; CDR3: CASMGTNSYNSPLHF
D: -; length: 10; V: TRBV20-1; size: few; J: TRBJ2-3; DNA: TGCAGTGCTAGTAGGGGGGGAGAGTATTTT; CDR3: CSASRGGEYF
D: -; length: 15; V: TRBV29-1; size: few; J: TRBJ1-1; DNA: TGCAGCGTCCAAGGTGGGGGTTTGAGAAACACTGAAGCTTTCTTT; CDR3: CSVQGGGLRNTEAFF
D: -; length: 13; V: TRBV7-9; size: -; J: TRBJ1-1; DNA: TGTGCCAGCAGCTTAGTTACCTGGGGAAAAGCTTTCTTT; CDR3: CASSLVTWGKAFF
D: -; length: 13; V: TRBV7-9; size: -; J: TRBJ2-7; DNA: TGTGCCAGCACCGCCGGGAGCTCCTACGAGCAGTACTTC; CDR3: CASTAGSSYEQYF
D: TRBD2; length: 13; V: TRBV6-6; size: -; J: TRBJ2-3; DNA: TGTGCCAGCCGGGAGGGGCGCACAGATACGCAGTATTTT; CDR3: CASREGRTDTQYF
D: TRBD2; length: 16; V: TRBV7-3; size: few; J: TRBJ2-1; DNA: TGTGCCAGCAGTAGCTGGACTAGCGTGGGGAGGGGTGAGCAGTTCTTC; CDR3: CASSSWTSVGRGEQFF
D: TRBD2; length: 13; V: TRBV4-1; size: -; J: TRBJ2-7; DNA: TGCGCCAGCAGCCGTTTTCAGGGAGGGGCGCAGTACTTC; CDR3: CASSRFQGGAQYF
D: -; length: 14; V: TRBV10-3; size: -; J: TRBJ1-3; DNA: TGTGCCATCAGTGAGATGAGGAGCGGAAACACCATATATTTT; CDR3: CAISEMRSGNTIYF
D: TRBD2; length: 17; V: TRBV14; size: -; J: TRBJ2-3; DNA: TGTGCCAGCAGCCAAAGACCAGCGGGATCGGGCACAGATACGCAGTATTTT; CDR3: CASSQRPAGSGTDTQYF
D: -; length: 14; V: TRBV7-9; size: few; J: TRBJ2-1; DNA: TGTGCCAGCAGCTTGATACGGACCCTCAATGAGCAGTTCTTC; CDR3: CASSLIRTLNEQFF
D: TRBD1; length: 16; V: TRBV7-9; size: few; J: TRBJ2-2; DNA: TGTGCCAGCAGCCCACCCGGGACAGCGAACACCGGGGAGCTGTTTTTT; CDR3: CASSPPGTANTGELFF
D: TRBD2; length: 14; V: TRBV11-2; size: many; J: TRBJ2-5; DNA: TGTGCCAGCAGCTTAGGTCCGGGAGGGGAGACCCAGTACTTC; CDR3: CASSLGPGGETQYF
D: -; length: 13; V: TRBV5-5; size: -; J: TRBJ2-3; DNA: TGTGCCAGCAGCGCCTGGGGTCCAGATACGCAGTATTTT; CDR3: CASSAWGPDTQYF
D: TRBD1; length: 13; V: TRBV30; size: -; J: TRBJ2-7; DNA: TGTGCCTGGAGGCCCGGGACAGGGGTCGAGCAGTACTTC; CDR3: CAWRPGTGVEQYF
D: -; length: 14; V: TRBV5-1; size: -; J: TRBJ2-7; DNA: TGCGCCAGCAGCGCAAGAGGGGTAGCCTACGAGCAGTACTTC; CDR3: CASSARGVAYEQYF
D: -; length: 15; V: TRBV6-5; size: few; J: TRBJ2-2; DNA: TGTGCCAGCAGTTACGGGGGGCCGAACACCGGGGAGCTGTTTTTT; CDR3: CASSYGGPNTGELFF
D: TRBD2; length: 16; V: TRBV15; size: -; J: TRBJ2-3; DNA: TGTGCCACCAGCATGCACGGGAGGGTGGGCACAGATACGCAGTATTTT; CDR3: CATSMHGRVGTDTQYF
D: -; length: 15; V: TRBV4-2; size: once; J: TRBJ2-1; DNA: TGTGCCAGCAGCCAAGCTTGGGGCCGGAACAATGAGCAGTTCTTC; CDR3: CASSQAWGRNNEQFF
D: -; length: 13; V: TRBV5-1; size: many; J: TRBJ1-2; DNA: TGCGCCAGCAGCTTTTCCGGGGGCGATGGCTACACCTTC; CDR3: CASSFSGGDGYTF
D: -; length: 17; V: TRBV7-9; size: -; J: TRBJ2-7; DNA: TGTGCCAGCAGCTTAACTTCCTTCCTGAAGGGCCCCTACGAGCAGTACTTC; CDR3: CASSLTSFLKGPYEQYF
D: -; length: 13; V: TRBV5-6; size: -; J: TRBJ2-7; DNA: TGTGCCAGCAGCTTGGGGCCCTCCAACGAGCAGTACTTC; CDR3: CASSLGPSNEQYF
D: -; length: 13; V: TRBV20-1; size: -; J: TRBJ1-1; DNA: TGCAGTGCTAGAGATCTGCTCGCCACTGAAGCTTTCTTT; CDR3: CSARDLLATEAFF
D: -; length: 12; V: TRBV6-2/TRBV6-3; size: -; J: TRBJ2-5; DNA: TGTGCCAGCAGTCCACTCCAGCGCGCCCAGTACTTC; CDR3: CASSPLQRAQYF
D: -; length: 15; V: TRBV5-1; size: -; J: TRBJ1-1; DNA: TGCGCCAGCAGCTTGGGGGAGGGGACGAGCCCTGAAGCTTTCTTT; CDR3: CASSLGEGTSPEAFF